These 12 T cell receptor beta chains share one sample of origin, sequenced in a study of CD8+ T cells in alopecia areata (dated by TCRdb to between 2018 and 2020). Library prep was done by the immunoSEQ multiplex PCR assay. To provide template for TCR sequencing, every sample had RNA extracted and reverse transcribed into cDNA. In its TCRdb copy, this immuneACCESS table keeps in-frame sequences only and misses some clones. Where compared with another copy, unresolved V genes explain less than half of these, and the others have no known cause. The sample yields approximately 200,000 clones; 50% to 60% were counted once. The ten largest clones take up around 3.2% of the sample. What this sample's time point label stands for: about 4 weeks on oral tofacitinib. This specimen's treatment or condition label, per the study, means: oral pan-JAK inhibitor, 5-10 mg twice daily. The input for sequencing was CD4+ T cells sorted from blood, taken at week 4, from a patient treated with tofacitinib. These TCRs come from a human donor with alopecia areata.

In its sample, this clone was seen a few times. V and J are TRBV28 and TRBJ2-7, with D tentatively TRBD1 or TRBD2 (5 bases each). Looked up from germline, CDR1 is MDHEN and CDR2 is SYDVKM. The ends were cut back, 7 bases at V and 3 bases at J, with 19 bases in the middle. The CDR3 is 15 residues long. CDR3 sequence: CASTQGGQGSYEQYF. CDR3 nucleotides: TGTGCCAGCACCCAGGGCGGGCAGGGAAGCTACGAGCAGTACTTC.

This clone was picked up a small number of times. The V and J genes are TRBV18 and TRBJ2-3, with TRBD2 identical over 8 bases. The junction had 9 bases not matched to a gene; V was cut back by 8 bases and J by 5 bases. The CDR3 loop spans 14 amino acids. From germline, CDR1 is KGHSH and CDR2 LQKENI. In nucleotides, the CDR3 is TGTGCCAGCAGAATAGCGGGGCCTGTAGATACGCAGTATTTT. This translates into CASRIAGPVDTQYF.

The chain has TRBV5-1 and TRBJ2-7; perhaps TRBD1 as D (5 bases). Trimming shortened V by 5 bases and J by 3 bases, and 6 bases separated the two germline ends. The CDR3 has 11 residues. Germline V gene data show CDR1 as SGHRS and CDR2 as YFSETQ. The CDR3: CASSDSYEQYF. The CDR3 DNA reads as TGCGCCAGCAGTGACAGCTACGAGCAGTACTTC.

This clone was observed a few times. V and J are TRBV2 and TRBJ1-4; 7 nucleotides match TRBD1. Germline trimming cut 8 bases from V and 3 bases from J; bases unmatched to any gene: 3. CDR1 and CDR2 from the germline V gene are SNHLY and FYNNEI. The CDR3 totals 13 residues. DNA of the CDR3: TGTGCCAGCGCGGGACAGTCTAATGAAAAACTGTTTTTT. This encodes CASAGQSNEKLFF.

This clone has only a few counts. This rearrangement joins TRBV5-1 to TRBJ1-2; no reliable D call. The germline CDR1 and CDR2 sequences are SGHRS and YFSETQ. Trimming pared 2 bases from V and 1 base from J, leaving 6 bases between. This CDR3 is 13 amino acids long. The CDR3 sequence: CASSFGDNYGYTF. CDR3 DNA: TGCGCCAGCAGCTTTGGGGATAACTATGGCTACACCTTC.

The J gene is TRBJ1-6, the V gene TRBV27; no reliable D call. V gave up 6 bases and J gave up 7 bases, with 16 bases separating them. Germline CDR1 is MNHEY and CDR2 is SMNVEV (reference sequence). The CDR3 runs to 15 residues. The CDR3 coding sequence is TGTGCCAGCAGCCCCTACGACATCACCAATTCACCCCTCCACTTT. This translates into CASSPYDITNSPLHF.

The chain joins TRBV30 to TRBJ1-2, with 7 bases that match TRBD1. The CDR3 extends over 13 amino acids. CDR1 GTSNPN and CDR2 SVGIG come from the germline V gene (reference sequence). V lost 0 bases, J lost 8 bases, and 6 bases stayed unmatched. CDR3 coding DNA: TGTGCCTGGAGTGTAGGAGGGGGCGGAGGCTACACCTTC. It translates to CAWSVGGGGGYTF.

This chain uses TRBV27 with TRBJ2-7; TRBD2 matches 8 bases. Germline lookup yields CDR1 MNHEY and CDR2 SMNVEV (reference sequence). Trimming removed 6 bases from V and 2 bases from J; junction bases left unmatched: 6. This CDR3 is 14 amino acids long. CDR3 in amino acids: CASRLAGSTYEQYF. CDR3 nucleotides: TGTGCCAGCAGGTTAGCGGGGTCAACCTACGAGCAGTACTTC.

The chain couples TRBV2 to TRBJ2-2; 7 bases match TRBD1. The V and J ends lost 4 bases and 0 bases, in that order; junction bases with no gene match: 2. The CDR3 loop spans 15 amino acids. Germline V lookup: CDR1 SNHLY, CDR2 FYNNEI. The CDR3 here is CASSADRANTGELFF. In DNA form, the CDR3 reads TGTGCCAGCAGTGCTGACAGGGCGAACACCGGGGAGCTGTTTTTT. Looking up the rest from reference TRBV2 and TRBJ2-2 gives the full variable domain: EPEVTQTPSHQVTQMGQEVILRCVPISNHLYFYWYRQILGQKVEFLVSFYNNEISEKSEIFDDQFSVERPDGSNFTLKIRSTKLEDSAMYFCASSADRANTGELFFGEGSRLTVL.

The chain is built from TRBV29-1 and TRBJ2-7; possible D gene TRBD2, 6 bases. The germline V and J ends were trimmed by 7 bases and 2 bases, with 15 bases remaining between them. There are 13 residues in the CDR3. Germline-derived CDR1 and CDR2 are SQVTM and ANQGSEA. The CDR3 protein is CSAAAGRTYEQYF. The CDR3 DNA follows: TGCAGCGCGGCCGCGGGACGGACCTACGAGCAGTACTTC.

The genes are TRBV30 and TRBJ1-2, with D possibly being TRBD1 (5 bases). V lost 0 bases and J lost 8, with 10 bases in between. CDR3 length: 12 amino acids. In germline, CDR1 is GTSNPN, CDR2 SVGIG (reference sequence). CDR3: CAWSVRAGGYTF. CDR3 DNA sequence: TGTGCCTGGAGTGTACGGGCAGGGGGCTACACCTTC.

The chain couples TRBV7-2 to TRBJ1-1; 7 bases align to TRBD1. The V and J ends lost 10 bases and 3 bases, in that order; junction bases with no gene match: 8. The CDR3 sequence is 13 residues long. Germline CDR1 reads SGHTA; CDR2 reads FQGNSA. CDR3 bases: TGTGCCAACGGCAGGGGGGTGTACACTGAAGCTTTCTTT. Translating it yields CANGRGVYTEAFF.